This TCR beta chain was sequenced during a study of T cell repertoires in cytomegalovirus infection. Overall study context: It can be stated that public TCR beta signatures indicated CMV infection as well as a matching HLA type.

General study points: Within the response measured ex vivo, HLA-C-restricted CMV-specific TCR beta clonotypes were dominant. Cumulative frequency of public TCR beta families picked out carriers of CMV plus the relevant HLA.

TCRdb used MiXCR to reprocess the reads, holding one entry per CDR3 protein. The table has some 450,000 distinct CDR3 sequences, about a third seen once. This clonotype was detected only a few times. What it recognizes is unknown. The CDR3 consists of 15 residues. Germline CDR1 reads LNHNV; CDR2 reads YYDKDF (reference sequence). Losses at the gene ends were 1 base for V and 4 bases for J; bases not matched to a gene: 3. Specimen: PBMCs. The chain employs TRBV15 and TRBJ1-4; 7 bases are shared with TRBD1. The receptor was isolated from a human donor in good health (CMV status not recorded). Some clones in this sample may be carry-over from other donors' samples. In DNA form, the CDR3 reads TGTGCCACCAGCAGAGGGGGACAGAATAATGAAAAACTGTTTTTT. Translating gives CATSRGGQNNEKLFF. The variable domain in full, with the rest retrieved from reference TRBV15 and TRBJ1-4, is DAMVIQNPRYQVTQFGKPVTLSCSQTLNHNVMYWYQQKSSQAPKLLFHYYDKDFNNEADTPDNFQSRRPNTSFCFLDIRSPGLGDTAMYLCATSRGGQNNEKLFFGSGTQLSVL.